These T cell receptor beta chains were read from a single sample in a study of T-cell reconstitution after alpha-beta-depleted transplantation in children. One entry per CDR3 protein results from TCRdb running MiXCR on the PCR reads. Of 600,000 to 800,000 distinct CDR3 sequences listed, around 12% are singletons. The starting material was PBMCs, obtained before TCRalphabeta/CD19-depleted stem cell transplant. These receptors were obtained from a girl aged 2 to 9 with congenital amegakaryocytic thrombocytopenia, due to receive a stem cell transplant. The CDR3 runs from the conserved cysteine through the conserved F or W. D genes are given only for firm matches. Some rows mark clone size as missing; the rest say once, few, many or name a class of expanded clone.

v_call	d_call	cdr3_length	j_call	clone_size	cdr3_nt	cdr3_aa
TRBV12-3/TRBV12-4	-	12	TRBJ1-3	many	TGTGCCAGCACCGAAACTGGAAACACCATATATTTT	CASTETGNTIYF
TRBV7-3	TRBD2	16	TRBJ2-5	few	TGTGCCAGCAGCTTGGTCAGCGGGAGGAAAGAAGAGACCCAGTACTTC	CASSLVSGRKEETQYF
TRBV6-5	-	15	TRBJ1-6	-	TGTGCCAGCAGTTACTCGGGGTTTTATAATTCACCCCTCCACTTT	CASSYSGFYNSPLHF
TRBV12-3/TRBV12-4	TRBD1	14	TRBJ1-5	many	TGTGCCAGTAGCCTGACAGGGGAGAATCAGCCCCAGCATTTT	CASSLTGENQPQHF
TRBV15	-	13	TRBJ2-1	-	TGTGCCACCAGCACCGCGGCGGACAATGAGCAGTTCTTC	CATSTAADNEQFF
TRBV5-1	-	15	TRBJ2-3	many	TGCGCCAGCAGCTTGGCGGCTAGCTTCACAGATACGCAGTATTTT	CASSLAASFTDTQYF
TRBV27	-	15	TRBJ1-1	-	TGTGCCAGCAACCTCCTGGGTAAGGGGAACACTGAAGCTTTCTTT	CASNLLGKGNTEAFF
TRBV7-3	-	12	TRBJ2-1	many	TGTGCCAGCAGCTTAACCCAGGGTGAGCAGTTCTTC	CASSLTQGEQFF
TRBV5-1	-	14	TRBJ2-4	many	TGCGCCAGCAGTCCGCCACGGGATGGAAACATTCAGTACTTC	CASSPPRDGNIQYF
TRBV7-8	-	15	TRBJ2-1	-	TGTGCCAGCAGCTCTAGAATTACCTCCTACAATGAGCAGTTCTTC	CASSSRITSYNEQFF
TRBV10-3	TRBD2	11	TRBJ2-1	many	TGTGCCACCATGGGACTAGCCGTGCAGTTCTTC	CATMGLAVQFF
TRBV2	-	16	TRBJ2-7	-	TGTGCCAGCAGTGACTTCGTCAAGGGGAGCTCCTACGAGCAGTACTTC	CASSDFVKGSSYEQYF
TRBV12-3/TRBV12-4	-	14	TRBJ2-7	many	TGTGCCAGCAGTCCCTCGGACGCACTTGGCGAGCAGTACTTC	CASSPSDALGEQYF
TRBV3-1	TRBD2	17	TRBJ2-3	-	TGTGCCAGCAGCCATATCCTTACTAGCGGGAACACAGATACGCAGTATTTT	CASSHILTSGNTDTQYF
TRBV20-1	TRBD1	12	TRBJ2-2	few	TGCAGTGCTAGAGATCAGGGGGAGGAGCTGTTTTTT	CSARDQGEELFF
TRBV12-3/TRBV12-4	-	12	TRBJ1-2	many	TGTGCCAGCAGTTTTACCCAAAACGGCTACACCTTC	CASSFTQNGYTF
TRBV15	-	14	TRBJ2-3	-	TGTGCCACCAGCATATGGGGTCGGGGAGATACGCAGTATTTT	CATSIWGRGDTQYF
TRBV7-9	-	13	TRBJ1-2	few	TGTGCCAGCAGCTTAGGGGGGGCTACGGGCTACACCTTC	CASSLGGATGYTF
TRBV20-1	-	14	TRBJ2-7	many	TGCAGTGCTAGCGAGTCCGGGCCCCCTAGGGAGCAGTACTTC	CSASESGPPREQYF
TRBV7-3	-	15	TRBJ2-1	few	TGTGCCAGCAGCCCCCAAGGGTTGGGGATTAATGAGCAGTTCTTC	CASSPQGLGINEQFF
TRBV6-1	-	15	TRBJ2-3	-	TGTGCCAGCAGCACCGCTGCCACTAGCTCAGATACGCAGTATTTT	CASSTAATSSDTQYF
TRBV5-1	-	17	TRBJ2-1	-	TGCGCCAGCAGCTTGTCGATAGGTTACCCTGCCTACAATGAGCAGTTCTTC	CASSLSIGYPAYNEQFF
TRBV11-2	TRBD2	17	TRBJ2-3	few	TGTGCCAGCAGCTTAGAGGCGGGAGGGCCCGTCACAGATACGCAGTATTTT	CASSLEAGGPVTDTQYF
TRBV7-6	-	15	TRBJ2-3	-	TGTGCCAGCAGCCTTAGCGAGGCTAGCACAGATACGCAGTATTTT	CASSLSEASTDTQYF
TRBV19	-	14	TRBJ1-4	few	TGTGCCAGTACAAGAAGTTCCACGGCGGAGGGACTGTTTTTT	CASTRSSTAEGLFF
TRBV12-3/TRBV12-4	TRBD2	16	TRBJ2-5	many	TGTGCCAGCAGTACAACTAGCGGGAGTAGGTTGAAGACCCAGTACTTC	CASSTTSGSRLKTQYF
TRBV10-3	-	16	TRBJ2-6	many	TGTGCCATCAGTGTCGACAGAAACTCTGGGGCCAACGTCCTGACTTTC	CAISVDRNSGANVLTF
TRBV20-1	-	14	TRBJ2-3	many	TGCAGTGCCAGAGGGGAGATTGGGACAGATACGCAGTATTTT	CSARGEIGTDTQYF
TRBV7-9	TRBD2	12	TRBJ2-4	many	TGTGCCAGTACGGGGGGCAAAAACATTCAGTACTTC	CASTGGKNIQYF
TRBV7-3	-	13	TRBJ2-7	-	TGTGCCAGCAGCTTAACGGACTCAAAAGAGCAGTACTTC	CASSLTDSKEQYF
TRBV29-1	-	16	TRBJ2-3	-	TGCAGCGTTGAAGATTGGGGAGACCCCGCATTAGATACGCAGTATTTT	CSVEDWGDPALDTQYF
TRBV20-1	TRBD1	17	TRBJ1-2	many	TGCAGTGCTAGAGATCTACCGACAGGGCCCCCCAACTATGGCTACACCTTC	CSARDLPTGPPNYGYTF
TRBV12-3/TRBV12-4	-	15	TRBJ2-7	few	TGTGCCAGCGGCGACTTGTGGGGCAGGGACTACGAGCAGTACTTC	CASGDLWGRDYEQYF
TRBV6-5	-	14	TRBJ2-7	few	TGTGCCAGCAGTTACTCGACAACGGGCCCCCCATTCGAATTC	CASSYSTTGPPFEF
TRBV6-5	TRBD2	15	TRBJ2-7	few	TGTGCCAGCAGTTACGGGACGGGACTAGGATACGAGCAGTACTTC	CASSYGTGLGYEQYF
TRBV10-3	-	13	TRBJ2-1	many	TGTGCCATCAGTGGCGACAGATACAATGAGCAGTTCTTC	CAISGDRYNEQFF
TRBV5-1	-	15	TRBJ2-7	few	TGCGCCAGCAGCTTGGGTCCAGCGGCTTCCTACGAGCAGTACTTC	CASSLGPAASYEQYF
TRBV7-9	-	14	TRBJ2-3	many	TGTGCCAGCAGCCTCCCCCATGGCGCAGATACGCAGTATTTT	CASSLPHGADTQYF
TRBV15	TRBD1	16	TRBJ1-4	many	TGTGCCACCAGCAGAGTGGGCCCCGGGACAGGGGAAAAACTGTTTTTT	CATSRVGPGTGEKLFF
TRBV30	-	13	TRBJ2-5	-	TGTGCCTGGAGTGTCTGGCGCAAAGAGACCCAGTACTTC	CAWSVWRKETQYF
TRBV7-2	-	15	TRBJ2-7	-	TGTGCCAGCAGCTTAGCGGCGAGGAACAGCTACGAGCAGTACTTC	CASSLAARNSYEQYF
TRBV7-2	-	14	TRBJ2-3	few	TGTGCCAGCAGCTTCCCTACTAGCCCAGATACGCAGTATTTT	CASSFPTSPDTQYF
TRBV30	-	13	TRBJ1-2	-	TGTGCCTGGGGCAAGGGGGGATCGAGTGGCTACACCTTC	CAWGKGGSSGYTF
TRBV6-5	-	13	TRBJ1-3	many	TGTGCCAGCGGGAGGGAGGCAGGAAACACCATATATTTT	CASGREAGNTIYF
TRBV9	-	17	TRBJ1-2	-	TGTGCCAGCAGCGTAGAGGCCGGTCCGGTTACCAACTATGGCTACACCTTC	CASSVEAGPVTNYGYTF
TRBV6-1	TRBD1	18	TRBJ2-7	-	TGTGCCAGCAGGCCCACGCCGTGGATGGGACAGGGCTTTCACGAGCAGTACTTC	CASRPTPWMGQGFHEQYF
TRBV11-2	-	13	TRBJ1-4	-	TGTGCCAGCAGCTTAGGAAGAGAGGAAAAACTGTTTTTT	CASSLGREEKLFF
TRBV7-9	-	17	TRBJ1-2	-	TGTGCCAGCAGCCCCCTTATCCCAGGGTTTGTAAACTATGGCTACACCTTC	CASSPLIPGFVNYGYTF
TRBV14	-	15	TRBJ2-3	-	TGTGCCAGCAGCCAAGGAGTAAGTGGCACAGATACGCAGTATTTT	CASSQGVSGTDTQYF
TRBV27	-	14	TRBJ2-7	many	TGTGCCAACCATCCTCGGGACCACTCCTACGAGCAGTACTTC	CANHPRDHSYEQYF
TRBV20-1	TRBD1	16	TRBJ1-2	many	TGCAGTGCTACGGAAGGGACCACGACAGGGAAGGATGGCTACACCTTC	CSATEGTTTGKDGYTF
TRBV20-1	-	13	TRBJ2-7	-	TGCAGTGCTAATCCTGGGGTTGGGTACGAGCAGTACTTC	CSANPGVGYEQYF
TRBV29-1	-	15	TRBJ2-7	many	TGCAGCGTCGTAATACTCAGGACGGCCTCCTACGAGCAGTACTTC	CSVVILRTASYEQYF